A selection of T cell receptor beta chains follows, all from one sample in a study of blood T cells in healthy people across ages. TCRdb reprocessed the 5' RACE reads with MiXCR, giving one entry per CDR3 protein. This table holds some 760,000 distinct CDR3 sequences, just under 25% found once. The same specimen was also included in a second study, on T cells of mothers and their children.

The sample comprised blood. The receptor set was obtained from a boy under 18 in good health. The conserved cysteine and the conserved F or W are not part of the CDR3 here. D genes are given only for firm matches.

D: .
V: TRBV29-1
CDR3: SVAKAANEQF

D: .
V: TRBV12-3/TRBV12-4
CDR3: ASRIDAGTEAF

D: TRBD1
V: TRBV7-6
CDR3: ASSPGQGLFSTDTQY

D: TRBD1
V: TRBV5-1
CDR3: ASSLEQGARETQY

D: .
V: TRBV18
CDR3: ASGGRLGDEQF

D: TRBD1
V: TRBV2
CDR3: ASSEVGDRYTSTDTQY

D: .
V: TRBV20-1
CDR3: SARNPGGSYEQY

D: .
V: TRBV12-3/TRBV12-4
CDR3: ASSSALRSTGELF

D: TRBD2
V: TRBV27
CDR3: ASSRYPLAGDWNEQF

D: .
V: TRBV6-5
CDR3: ASRLDGDYEQY

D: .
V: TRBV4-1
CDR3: ASSQVSGVTSNTGELF

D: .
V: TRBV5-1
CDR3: ASSPRLGSYEQY

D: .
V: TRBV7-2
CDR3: ASSLRGKNEKLF

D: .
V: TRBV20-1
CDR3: SARESGPTDTQY

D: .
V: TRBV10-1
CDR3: ASRDPGSNQPPH

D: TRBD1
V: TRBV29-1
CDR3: SVEVQGAWTEAF

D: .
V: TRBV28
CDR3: ASSWDIPNEKLF

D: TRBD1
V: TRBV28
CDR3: ASSLTGGFQPQH

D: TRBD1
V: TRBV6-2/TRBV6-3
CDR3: ASGQGAAYNEQF

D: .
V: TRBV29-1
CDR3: SVDEYYEQF

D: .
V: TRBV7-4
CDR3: ASSTDLLDEQY

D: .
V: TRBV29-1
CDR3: SVESSGNTIY

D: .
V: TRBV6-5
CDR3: ASSYSLSSYEQY

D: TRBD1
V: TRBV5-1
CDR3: ASSFGTGNTEAF

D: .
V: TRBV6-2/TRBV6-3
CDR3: ASRTYLVVTGEQY

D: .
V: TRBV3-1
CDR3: ASSFEGVNNEQY

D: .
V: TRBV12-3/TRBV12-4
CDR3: ASSFLPWGYTDTQY

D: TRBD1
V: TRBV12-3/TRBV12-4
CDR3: ASSLGTGGGEQF

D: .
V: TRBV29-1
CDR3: SVDRLF

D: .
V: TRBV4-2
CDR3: ASSQVPQGTRYGYT

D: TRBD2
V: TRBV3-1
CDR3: ASSDLLGGGALSEQF

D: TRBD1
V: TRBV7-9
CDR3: TSSPRTGGSDTQY

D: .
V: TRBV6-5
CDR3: ASRPTGEGNIQY

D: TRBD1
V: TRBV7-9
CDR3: ASSRTDRGNYGYT

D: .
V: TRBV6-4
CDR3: ASSDLGAGSSYNEQF

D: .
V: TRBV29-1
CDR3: SVEGADRNTGELF

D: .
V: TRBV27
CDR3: ASISTGGGREQY

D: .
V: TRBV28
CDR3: ASSRRGRAGELF

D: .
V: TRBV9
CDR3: ASSVGAGEGYEKLF

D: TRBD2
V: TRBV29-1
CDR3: SVEIAGALQETQY

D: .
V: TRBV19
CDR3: ASSIEGLGKLF

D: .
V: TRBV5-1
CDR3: ASSLVAPPNNEQF

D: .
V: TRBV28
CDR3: VSSLLRAYEQY

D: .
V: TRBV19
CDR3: ASRDRDFIQY

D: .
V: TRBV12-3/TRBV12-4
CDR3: ASSPGVSGNTIY

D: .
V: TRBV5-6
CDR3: ASSRLAFSTDTQY

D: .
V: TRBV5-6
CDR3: ASSLLSEVGTEAF

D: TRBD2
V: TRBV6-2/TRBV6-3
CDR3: ASTEAGVYRLGQF

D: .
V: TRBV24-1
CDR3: ATSDPDLAKNIQY

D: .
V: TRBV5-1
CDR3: ASSLEARDYEQY

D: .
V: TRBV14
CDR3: ASSQWFPRNNEQF

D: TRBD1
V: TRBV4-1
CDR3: ASSQYGDSRGNQPQH

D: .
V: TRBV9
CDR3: ASSAGASQETQY

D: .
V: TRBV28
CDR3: ASSGPDSHQETQY

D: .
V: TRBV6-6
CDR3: ASSYSSSRQNIQY